One sample yielded the 8 T cell receptor beta chains listed below, sequenced in a study of shared clonotypes between healthy human individuals. This table comes from immunoSEQ multiplex PCR, and its TCRdb copy is limited to in-frame clones, with some not included. The data hold roughly 760,000 clones, with roughly 70% observed a single time. Input material: memory CD4+ T cells sorted from blood. The subset here: CD45RA-negative fraction. Every receptor here comes from a woman aged 25 to 39 in good health.

A single count supports this clone. The chain joins TRBV10-3 to TRBJ1-2, with a possible D match to TRBD1 (5 bases). V was clipped by 0 bases and J by 8 bases, with 19 bases between them. CDR3 length: 16 residues. Germline V CDR1 and CDR2: ENHRY, SYGVKD. Here the CDR3 DNA reads TGTGCCATCAGTGAGTCGACTCAACGGACATGGGGAGGCTACACCTTC. Encoded protein: CAISESTQRTWGGYTF.

The rearrangement joins TRBV6-1 to TRBJ2-7; D might be TRBD2 (7 bases). The CDR3 runs to 13 residues. Trimming removed 8 bases at V and 5 bases at J, with 16 bases between. The germline V gene encodes CDR1 MNHNS and CDR2 SASEGT. CDR3: CASFGGQIDEQYF. The CDR3 nucleotides are TGTGCCAGCTTCGGGGGGCAAATCGACGAGCAGTACTTC.

The chain links TRBV28 to TRBJ1-1; the D is unclear. Trimming cost V 4 bases and J 9 bases, with 15 bases left between them. This CDR3 is 13 amino acids long. CDR1 is MDHEN and CDR2 is SYDVKM in the germline V gene. The DNA of the CDR3 is TGTGCCAGCAGTTCCGCGGACCCGTTTAAAGCTTTCTTT. Translated: CASSSADPFKAFF.

The table lists this clone with many counts. The genes are TRBV14 and TRBJ2-3; D uncertain. Germline V lookup: CDR1 SGHDN, CDR2 FVKESK. Trimming stripped 0 bases from V and 2 bases from J, with 12 bases between. CDR3 length equals 16 residues. CDR3 region: CASSQDRGRITDTQYF. As DNA, the CDR3 is TGTGCCAGCAGCCAAGATCGTGGGCGGATCACAGATACGCAGTATTTT.

The chain has TRBV5-4 and TRBJ1-1, with a weak D call TRBD1 (6 bases). This CDR3 has 13 amino acids. V was cut by 4 bases and J by 0 bases, with 7 bases left in between. CDR1 and CDR2 from the germline V gene are SGHNT and YYREEE (reference sequence). The CDR3 DNA is TGTGCCAGCAGCCGGACAGTGAACACTGAAGCTTTCTTT. Translating gives CASSRTVNTEAFF.

The chain recombines TRBV2 with TRBJ2-3; maybe TRBD2 (6 bases). Germline CDR1 SNHLY, CDR2 FYNNEI. V lost 6 bases, J lost 6 bases, and 16 bases lay in between. This CDR3 has 14 amino acids. The CDR3 spells CASRNIGSVDTQYF. The CDR3 DNA is TGTGCCAGCAGGAATATCGGGAGTGTCGATACGCAGTATTTT.

The rearrangement uses TRBV29-1 and TRBJ1-1, with 8 bases identical to TRBD1. Trimming at V came to 2 bases and at J to 5 bases, leaving 4 bases not matched to a gene. The CDR3 is 13 amino acids. The germline CDR1 and CDR2 sequences are SQVTM and ANQGSEA. The CDR3 is CSVERQGRTEAFF. CDR3 coding DNA: TGCAGCGTTGAACGACAGGGGAGGACTGAAGCTTTCTTT.

The rearrangement links TRBV28 to TRBJ1-5; 9 bases line up with TRBD1. The J segment lost 2 bases and the V segment lost 4 bases, leaving 9 bases of the junction unmatched. The CDR3 is 17 residues long. Germline CDR1 and CDR2: MDHEN and SYDVKM. The CDR3 region has the DNA TGTGCCAGCAGTTCACAGGGGGCGGGGGGGCGCAATCAGCCCCAGCATTTT. Translated, it gives CASSSQGAGGRNQPQHF.